Listed below are T cell receptor beta chains from one sample, sequenced in a study of beta chain features in type 1 diabetes. Assay used: immunoSEQ multiplex PCR; TCRdb lists only in-frame clones, some missing. Of under 400,000 clones in the sample, around 19% were seen once. The sample taken for sequencing was naive CD4+ T cells from blood. The receptors were gathered from a woman aged 18-29 years in good health. CDR3s include the opening cysteine and the closing phenylalanine or tryptophan. D genes are given only for firm matches. Clone size is shown for a subset of rows, as once, few, many or a class of expanded clone.

.	TRBD2	TRBJ2-5	TRBV5-1	CASSWGGEQETQYF	TGCGCCAGCAGCTGGGGGGGGGAGCAAGAGACCCAGTACTTC
once	.	TRBJ2-4	TRBV12-1	CASSQPPGGIQYF	TGTGCCAGCAGCCAACCCCCCGGGGGCATTCAGTACTTC
few	.	TRBJ1-1	TRBV18	CASSPTGNTEAFF	TGTGCCAGCTCCCCGACAGGGAACACTGAAGCTTTCTTT
few	TRBD1	TRBJ1-1	TRBV7-2	CASSPGTVPTEAFF	TGTGCCAGCAGCCCCGGGACAGTGCCCACTGAAGCTTTCTTT
few	.	TRBJ2-5	TRBV6-6	CASSPRDWAETQYF	TGTGCCAGCAGCCCCCGGGACTGGGCGGAGACCCAGTACTTC
.	.	TRBJ1-2	TRBV5-1	CASGLISGQNYGYTF	TGCGCCAGCGGTCTGATTTCAGGACAGAACTATGGCTACACCTTC
few	.	TRBJ2-7	TRBV5-1	CASSLEPGSAYEQYF	TGCGCCAGCAGCTTGGAACCGGGGAGCGCCTACGAGCAGTACTTC
few	.	TRBJ2-5	TRBV2	CASRARETQYF	TGTGCCAGCAGAGCGAGGGAGACCCAGTACTTC
few	TRBD2	TRBJ2-7	TRBV6-6	CASSLAGGIEQYF	TGTGCCAGCAGTCTCGCGGGGGGTATTGAGCAGTACTTC
few	.	TRBJ1-2	TRBV7-9	CASSPSRAGFGGYTF	TGTGCCAGCAGCCCTTCGCGGGCGGGGTTTGGAGGCTACACCTTC
.	TRBD2	TRBJ2-6	TRBV5-1	CASSLERQRGRTSGANVLTF	TGCGCCAGCAGCTTGGAACGGCAGCGGGGTCGGACCTCTGGGGCCAACGTCCTGACTTTC
.	.	TRBJ2-3	TRBV19	CASSMGFARGTDTQYF	TGTGCCAGTAGTATGGGCTTTGCGAGAGGCACAGATACGCAGTATTTT
.	TRBD2	TRBJ2-5	TRBV30	CAWRGKGLAGETQYF	TGTGCCTGGAGGGGGAAAGGACTAGCGGGGGAGACCCAGTACTTC
few	TRBD1	TRBJ2-1	TRBV29-1	CSSQGADEQFF	TGCAGCTCACAGGGGGCGGATGAGCAGTTCTTC
.	.	TRBJ1-1	TRBV7-2	CASSLVRGMAFF	TGTGCCAGCAGCTTAGTGCGAGGGATGGCTTTCTTT
.	TRBD2	TRBJ2-7	TRBV30	CAWSFPTGASGRIRHYEQYF	TGTGCCTGGAGTTTCCCGACTGGGGCTAGCGGGAGGATTAGGCACTACGAGCAGTACTTC
few	.	TRBJ2-3	TRBV11-3	CASSPDRAGTDTQYF	TGTGCCAGCAGTCCAGACAGGGCGGGAACAGATACGCAGTATTTT
.	.	TRBJ2-7	TRBV25-1	CASSDRRSTSEQYF	TGTGCCAGCAGTGATCGCAGGTCGACCAGCGAGCAGTACTTC
.	.	TRBJ1-2	TRBV5-1	CASSLAESYGYTF	TGCGCCAGCAGCTTGGCTGAGAGCTATGGCTACACCTTC
few	.	TRBJ1-2	TRBV5-6	CASSPRGPGYTF	TGTGCCAGCAGCCCCAGGGGACCTGGCTACACCTTC
few	TRBD2	TRBJ2-1	TRBV7-3	CASSFHSGRGGQGNEQFF	TGTGCCAGCAGCTTCCATTCGGGGCGGGGGGGCCAGGGCAATGAGCAGTTCTTC
few	TRBD1	TRBJ2-2	TRBV2	CASRVGQGNTGELFF	TGTGCCAGCAGAGTAGGACAGGGTAACACCGGGGAGCTGTTTTTT
.	TRBD2	TRBJ2-3	TRBV6-6	CASTHREGFTDTQYF	TGTGCCAGCACCCACCGGGAGGGTTTCACAGATACGCAGTATTTT
few	TRBD1	TRBJ1-1	TRBV29-1	CSVDRGTAASEAFF	TGCAGCGTTGATAGAGGGACAGCTGCCTCCGAAGCTTTCTTT
.	TRBD2	TRBJ2-3	TRBV4-1	CASSQLGGRDTQYF	TGCGCCAGCAGCCAACTGGGGGGGAGAGATACGCAGTATTTT
.	TRBD2	TRBJ2-1	TRBV7-2	CASSLWGGGNEQFF	TGTGCCAGCAGCTTATGGGGCGGGGGCAATGAGCAGTTCTTC
few	TRBD2	TRBJ2-3	TRBV5-1	CASSFGTSGLTDTQYF	TGCGCCAGCAGCTTTGGGACTAGCGGCCTCACAGATACGCAGTATTTT
.	.	TRBJ1-1	TRBV30	CAWRPGGLKNTEAFF	TGTGCCTGGAGGCCCGGGGGACTGAAGAACACTGAAGCTTTCTTT
few	.	TRBJ2-5	TRBV30	CAWSLPSRGETQYF	TGTGCCTGGAGTCTGCCTTCACGGGGAGAGACCCAGTACTTC
few	TRBD1	TRBJ1-2	TRBV7-2	CASSLAQGVITF	TGTGCCAGCAGCTTAGCGCAGGGGGTGATCACCTTC
.	.	TRBJ1-2	TRBV5-1	CASSLNRASYTF	TGCGCCAGCAGCTTGAACAGGGCGAGCTACACCTTC
.	.	TRBJ1-6	TRBV30	CAWRGNVSPLHF	TGTGCCTGGAGGGGCAACGTCTCACCCCTCCACTTT
.	.	TRBJ2-4	TRBV7-2	CASSLSRAQNIQYF	TGTGCCAGCAGCTTATCCAGGGCACAAAACATTCAGTACTTC
few	TRBD1	TRBJ2-7	TRBV18	CASSPPGSFEDRAAYEQYF	TGTGCCAGCTCACCACCAGGAAGTTTTGAGGACAGGGCAGCGTACGAGCAGTACTTC
.	.	TRBJ2-6	TRBV13	CASSLVTGRSGANVLTF	TGTGCCAGCAGCTTAGTAACAGGCCGCTCTGGGGCCAACGTCCTGACTTTC
.	.	TRBJ1-4	TRBV7-9	CASSPPGGTKLFF	TGTGCCAGCAGCCCCCCGGGGGGGACGAAACTGTTTTTT
.	.	TRBJ1-2	TRBV29-1	CSVGGGFYGYTF	TGCAGCGTAGGGGGGGGCTTCTATGGCTACACCTTC
.	.	TRBJ1-1	TRBV14	CASSHGWTYTEAFF	TGTGCCAGCAGCCATGGCTGGACATACACTGAAGCTTTCTTT
few	TRBD2	TRBJ2-3	TRBV2	CASRMRRETDTQYF	TGTGCCAGCAGGATGAGGCGGGAGACAGATACGCAGTATTTT
.	TRBD2	TRBJ2-4	TRBV9	CASSVAPGLAGVRNIQYF	TGTGCCAGCAGCGTAGCCCCCGGGCTAGCGGGAGTGAGGAACATTCAGTACTTC
.	TRBD2	TRBJ2-1	TRBV4-1	CASSPRGRVSYNEQFF	TGCGCCAGCAGCCCCCGCGGGAGGGTCTCCTACAATGAGCAGTTCTTC
.	TRBD1	TRBJ1-5	TRBV7-9	CASSAWTGGGDQPQHF	TGTGCCAGCAGCGCCTGGACAGGGGGCGGAGATCAGCCCCAGCATTTT
few	.	TRBJ2-7	TRBV7-2	CASSVVPGYEQYF	TGTGCCAGCAGTGTGGTTCCCGGGTACGAGCAGTACTTC
.	TRBD2	TRBJ2-5	TRBV12-5	CASAPGGQETQYF	TGTGCTAGTGCCCCGGGGGGGCAAGAGACCCAGTACTTC
few	TRBD1	TRBJ2-7	TRBV7-9	CASSSGGQGYEQYF	TGTGCCAGCAGCTCCGGCGGACAGGGCTACGAGCAGTACTTC
.	TRBD1	TRBJ1-6	TRBV4-2	CASSQESGTGISPLHF	TGTGCCAGCAGCCAGGAATCCGGGACAGGGATTTCACCCCTCCACTTT
.	TRBD2	TRBJ2-1	TRBV14	CASSYTSGRAFEQFF	TGTGCCAGCAGCTACACTAGCGGGAGGGCCTTTGAGCAGTTCTTC
.	TRBD1	TRBJ1-5	TRBV27	CASSGSGQSLPNQPQHF	TGTGCCAGCAGTGGCTCGGGACAGTCCTTACCAAATCAGCCCCAGCATTTT
.	TRBD1	TRBJ1-5	TRBV4-2	CASSLADRGSGQPQHF	TGTGCCAGCAGCCTCGCGGACAGGGGTTCGGGTCAGCCCCAGCATTTT
once	TRBD2	TRBJ2-5	TRBV18	CASSPPGLRETQYF	TGTGCCAGCTCACCACCGGGACTACGAGAGACCCAGTACTTC